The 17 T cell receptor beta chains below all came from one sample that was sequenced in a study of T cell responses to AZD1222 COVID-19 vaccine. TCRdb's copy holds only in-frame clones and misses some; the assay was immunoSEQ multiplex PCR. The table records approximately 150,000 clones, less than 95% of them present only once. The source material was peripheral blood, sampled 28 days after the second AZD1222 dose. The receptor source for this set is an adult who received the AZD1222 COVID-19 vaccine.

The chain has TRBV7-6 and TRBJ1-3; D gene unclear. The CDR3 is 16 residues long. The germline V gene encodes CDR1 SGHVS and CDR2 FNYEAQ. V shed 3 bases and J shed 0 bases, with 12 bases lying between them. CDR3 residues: CASSLEVGPSGNTIYF. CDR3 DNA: TGTGCCAGCAGCTTGGAAGTTGGTCCCTCTGGAAACACCATATATTTT. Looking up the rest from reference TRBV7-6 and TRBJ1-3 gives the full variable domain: GAGVSQSPRYKVTKRGQDVALRCDPISGHVSLYWYRQALGQGPEFLTYFNYEAQQDKSGLPNDRFSAERPEGSISTLTIQRTEQRDSAMYRCASSLEVGPSGNTIYFGEGSWLTVV.

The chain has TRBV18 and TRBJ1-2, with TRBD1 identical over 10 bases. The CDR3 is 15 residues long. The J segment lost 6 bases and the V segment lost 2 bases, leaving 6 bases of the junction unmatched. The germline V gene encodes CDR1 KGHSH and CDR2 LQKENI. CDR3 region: CASSPGWDRGDGYTF. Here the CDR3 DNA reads TGTGCCAGCTCACCAGGGTGGGACAGGGGAGATGGCTACACCTTC.

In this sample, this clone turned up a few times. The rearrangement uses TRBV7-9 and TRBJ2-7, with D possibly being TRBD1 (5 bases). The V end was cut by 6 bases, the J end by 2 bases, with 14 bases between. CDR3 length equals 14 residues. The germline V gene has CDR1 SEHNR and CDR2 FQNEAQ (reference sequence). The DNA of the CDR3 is TGTGCCAGCAGTTGGGGTAGACAGACCTACGAGCAGTACTTC. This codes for CASSWGRQTYEQYF. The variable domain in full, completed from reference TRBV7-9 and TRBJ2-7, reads DTGVSQNPRHKITKRGQNVTFRCDPISEHNRLYWYRQTLGQGPEFLTYFQNEAQLEKSRLLSDRFSAERPKGSFSTLEIQRTEQGDSAMYLCASSWGRQTYEQYFGPGTRLTVT.

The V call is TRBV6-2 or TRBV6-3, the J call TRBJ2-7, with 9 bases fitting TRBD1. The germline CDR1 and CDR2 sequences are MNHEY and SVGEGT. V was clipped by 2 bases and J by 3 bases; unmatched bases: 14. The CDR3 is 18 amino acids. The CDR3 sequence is CASSYRTGEVIGFYEQYF. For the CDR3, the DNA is TGTGCCAGCAGTTACCGGACAGGGGAGGTAATAGGATTCTACGAGCAGTACTTC.

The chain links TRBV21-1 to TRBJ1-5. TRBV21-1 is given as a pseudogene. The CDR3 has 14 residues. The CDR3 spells CASKRRENGQPQHF. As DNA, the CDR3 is TGTGCCAGTAAACGCAGGGAGAATGGACAGCCCCAGCATTTT.

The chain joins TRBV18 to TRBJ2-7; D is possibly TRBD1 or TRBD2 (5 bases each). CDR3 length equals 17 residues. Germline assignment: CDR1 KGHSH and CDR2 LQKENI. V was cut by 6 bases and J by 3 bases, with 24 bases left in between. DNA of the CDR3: TGTGCCAGCTCCCTCTCAGGGACGCGAACAGGAGGCTACGAGCAGTACTTC. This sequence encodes CASSLSGTRTGGYEQYF. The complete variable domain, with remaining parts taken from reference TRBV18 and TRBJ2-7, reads NAGVMQNPRHLVRRRGQEARLRCSPMKGHSHVYWYRQLPEEGLKFMVYLQKENIIDESGMPKERFSAEFPKEGPSILRIQQVVRGDSAAYFCASSLSGTRTGGYEQYFGPGTRLTVT.

As DNA, the CDR3 is TGTGCTAGTGGTTCGTCGGGCTCCGCTAACTATGGCTACACCTTC. This encodes CASGSSGSANYGYTF. V is TRBV12-5 and J is TRBJ1-2; D is unresolved. Per germline, CDR1 LGHNT and CDR2 FRNRAP. The CDR3 has 15 residues. V was shortened by 4 bases and J by 0 bases, with 12 bases between the two germline ends.

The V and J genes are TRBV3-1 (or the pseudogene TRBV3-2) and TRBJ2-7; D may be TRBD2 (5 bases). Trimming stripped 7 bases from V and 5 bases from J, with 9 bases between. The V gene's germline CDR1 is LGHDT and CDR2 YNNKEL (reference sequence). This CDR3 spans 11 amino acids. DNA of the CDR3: TGTGCCAGCAACCGGGGAAACGAGCAGTACTTC. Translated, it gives CASNRGNEQYF.

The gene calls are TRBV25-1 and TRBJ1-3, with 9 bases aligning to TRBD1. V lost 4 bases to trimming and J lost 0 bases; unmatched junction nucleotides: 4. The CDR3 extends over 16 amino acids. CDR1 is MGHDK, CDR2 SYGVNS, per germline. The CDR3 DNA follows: TGTGCCAGCAGTGCGATGGGACAGGGCTCTGGAAACACCATATATTTT. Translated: CASSAMGQGSGNTIYF.

CDR3 sequence: CAWSGHSNQPQHF. The CDR3 nucleotides read TGTGCCTGGAGTGGGCACAGCAATCAGCCCCAGCATTTT. The chain is built from TRBV30 and TRBJ1-5; D ambiguous. The germline V gene has CDR1 GTSNPN and CDR2 SVGIG (reference sequence). V was shortened by 1 base and J by 1 base, with 5 bases between the two germline ends. CDR3 length equals 13 residues.

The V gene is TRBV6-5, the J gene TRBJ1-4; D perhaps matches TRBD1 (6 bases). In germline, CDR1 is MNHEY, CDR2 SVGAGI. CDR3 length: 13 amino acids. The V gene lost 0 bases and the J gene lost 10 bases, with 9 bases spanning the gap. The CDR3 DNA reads TGTGCCAGCAGTTACTCGAAAGGGGGAAAACTGTTTTTT. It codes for CASSYSKGGKLFF.

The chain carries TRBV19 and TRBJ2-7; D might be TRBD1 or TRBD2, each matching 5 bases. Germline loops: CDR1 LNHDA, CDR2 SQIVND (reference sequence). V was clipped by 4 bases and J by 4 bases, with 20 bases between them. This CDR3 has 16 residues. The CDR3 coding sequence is TGTGCCAGTAGTAAAAGTTCGGGACCGAAGCTATACGAGCAGTACTTC. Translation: CASSKSSGPKLYEQYF. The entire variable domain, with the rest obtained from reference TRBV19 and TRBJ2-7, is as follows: DGGITQSPKYLFRKEGQNVTLSCEQNLNHDAMYWYRQDPGQGLRLIYYSQIVNDFQKGDIAEGYSVSREKKESFPLTVTSAQKNPTAFYLCASSKSSGPKLYEQYFGPGTRLTVT.

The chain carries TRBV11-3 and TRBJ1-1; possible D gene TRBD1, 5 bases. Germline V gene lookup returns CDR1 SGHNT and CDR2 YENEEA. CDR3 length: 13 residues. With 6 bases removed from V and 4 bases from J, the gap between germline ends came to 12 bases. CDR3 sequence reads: CASRGAGGTEAFF. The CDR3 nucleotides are TGTGCCAGCAGAGGGGCTGGGGGCACTGAAGCTTTCTTT.

The CDR3 DNA reads as TGTGCCAGCAGCCTGCAGGGTTTGGGTGAAGCTTTCTTT. The encoded protein is CASSLQGLGEAFF. V is TRBV7-2 and J is TRBJ1-1; tentative D call: TRBD1 (5 bases). Germline CDR1 SGHTA, CDR2 FQGNSA. This CDR3 region has 13 residues. V was cut by 5 bases and J by 7 bases, with 14 bases left in between.

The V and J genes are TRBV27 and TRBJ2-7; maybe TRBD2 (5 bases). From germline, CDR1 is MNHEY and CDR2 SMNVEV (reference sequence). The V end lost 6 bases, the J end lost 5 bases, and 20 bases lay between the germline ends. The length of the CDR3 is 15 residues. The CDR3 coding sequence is TGTGCCAGCAGAAGGGCGACTACCGTCCGCCACGAGCAGTACTTC. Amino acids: CASRRATTVRHEQYF.

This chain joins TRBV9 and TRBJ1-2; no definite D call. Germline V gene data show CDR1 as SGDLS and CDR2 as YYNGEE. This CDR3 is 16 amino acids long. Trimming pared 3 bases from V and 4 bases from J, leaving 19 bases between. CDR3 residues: CASSAVSGRSFYGYTF. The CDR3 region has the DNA TGTGCCAGCAGCGCCGTGTCTGGACGGAGCTTCTATGGCTACACCTTC. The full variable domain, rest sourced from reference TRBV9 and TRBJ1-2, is DSGVTQTPKHLITATGQRVTLRCSPRSGDLSVYWYQQSLDQGLQFLIQYYNGEERAKGNILERFSAQQFPDLHSELNLSSLELGDSALYFCASSAVSGRSFYGYTFGSGTRLTVV.

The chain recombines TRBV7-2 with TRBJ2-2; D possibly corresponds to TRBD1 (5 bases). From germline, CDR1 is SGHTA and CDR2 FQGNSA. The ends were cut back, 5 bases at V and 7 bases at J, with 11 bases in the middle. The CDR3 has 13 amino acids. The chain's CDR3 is CASSDPTVGELFF. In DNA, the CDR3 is TGTGCCAGCAGCGATCCGACAGTCGGGGAGCTGTTTTTT. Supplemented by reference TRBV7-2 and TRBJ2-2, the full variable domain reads GAGVSQSPSNKVTEKGKDVELRCDPISGHTALYWYRQSLGQGLEFLIYFQGNSAPDKSGLPSDRFSAERTGGSVSTLTIQRTQQEDSAVYLCASSDPTVGELFFGEGSRLTVL.